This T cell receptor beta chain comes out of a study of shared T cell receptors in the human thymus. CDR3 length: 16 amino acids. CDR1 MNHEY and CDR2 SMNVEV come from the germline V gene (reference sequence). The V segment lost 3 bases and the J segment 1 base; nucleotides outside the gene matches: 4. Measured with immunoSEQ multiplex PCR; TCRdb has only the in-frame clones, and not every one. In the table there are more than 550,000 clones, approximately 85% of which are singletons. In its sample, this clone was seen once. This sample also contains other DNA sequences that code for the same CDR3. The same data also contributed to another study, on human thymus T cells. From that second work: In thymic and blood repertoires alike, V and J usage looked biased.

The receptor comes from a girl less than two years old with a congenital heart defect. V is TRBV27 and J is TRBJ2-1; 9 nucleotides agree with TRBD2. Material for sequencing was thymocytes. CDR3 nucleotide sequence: TGTGCCAGCAGTTTGACTAGCGGAGGGTCCTACAATGAGCAGTTCTTC. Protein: CASSLTSGGSYNEQFF.